A few counts support the clone carrying this T cell receptor beta chain. The sample is drawn from a study of T-cell memory formation after mild COVID-19. About the study: The TCR clusters were mostly specific to one donor.

MiXCR, run by TCRdb on the 5' RACE reads, gives a single entry per CDR3 protein. The sample contains around 500,000 distinct CDR3 sequences, 15% to 20% of which appear only once. V was clipped by 0 bases and J by 3 bases, with 17 bases between them. The CDR3 runs to 18 residues. Germline values: CDR1 LGHDT, CDR2 YNNKEL (reference sequence). Material: PBMCs or a T cell subset sorted from them (not recorded which). The source is an adult woman who had mild COVID-19 (a few samples of this study predate the infection). Cell type and time point are not known. The chain couples TRBV3-1 to TRBJ2-2, with D tentatively TRBD2 (5 bases). CDR3 coding DNA: TGTGCCAGCAGCCAAGATAGGCTTGGTAGGCGGGACACCGGGGAGCTGTTTTTT. Amino acid sequence: CASSQDRLGRRDTGELFF. Combining the CDR3 with reference TRBV3-1 and TRBJ2-2 gives the whole variable domain DTAVSQTPKYLVTQMGNDKSIKCEQNLGHDTMYWYKQDSKKFLKIMFSYNNKELIINETVPNRFSPKSPDKAHLNLHINSLELGDSAVYFCASSQDRLGRRDTGELFFGEGSRLTVL.